Sequencing of this TCR beta chain was carried out in a study of blood T cells in healthy people across ages (dated by TCRdb to about 2015). Context from the whole study: Template switching captured roughly one uniquely barcoded TCR beta cDNA molecule per two T cells in model experiments. Age-related changes in TCR beta repertoire diversity were measured in the study by deep sequencing normalized with unique cDNA molecular identifiers. The donors were split into four age groups: young (average 16 years), middle-aged (about 40), aged (more than 60) and long-lived (approximately 89). The study analyzed two additional independent replicas of 1 million unique cDNA reads from the same blood draw for two donors, one aged 18 to 29 and one aged 80 or older. Overall results and qualifications from the work: Because donor CMV infection status was unknown, age-related changes in expanded clonotypes were potentially confounded. The percentage of naive T cells measured by flow cytometry correlated strongly with observed TCR beta diversity. The long-lived group showed more naive CD4+ T cells, fewer expanded clones and increased TCR diversity than the aged group, suggesting age selection. Total diversity estimates from one million sequenced T cells were considered lower bounds and underestimates. As age increased, observed TCR beta diversity per million T cells dropped in a roughly linear way, and a significant reduction was already evident by age roughly 40. Because profiling used bulk unsorted PBMCs, naive and antigen-experienced compartments could not be compared conclusively.

About this clonotype itself: Which antigen it targets is not known. It has no much larger one-base neighbor in the sample; base qualities were not kept.

Receptor libraries were prepared by 5' RACE. The sample was run on an Illumina HiSeq 2500. A second roughly 6 to 11 cycle PCR used a sample-barcoded 5' primer and a J-beta primer mix. A unique molecular identifier was introduced onto each TCR beta cDNA molecule by a template-switch 5' adaptor carrying 12 random nucleotides. Each sample yielded at least 3 million CDR3-containing paired-end reads. First-strand cDNA was synthesized from all RNA with the Mint cDNA synthesis kit, primed by a TRBC-specific oligonucleotide. After uracil-DNA glycosylase treatment, a first 18-cycle PCR used universal primers M1SS and BC2_uni_R on all cDNA. In the paper's pipeline: For normalization, 1 million high-quality reads were randomly selected from each sample, with every read carrying a distinct molecular identifier. Instead of being binned into consensus sequences, reads with shared molecular identifiers were discarded. MiTCR, set to a Q25 quality threshold and the strictest error-elimination algorithm, was used for CDR3 identification, clonotype clustering and error correction. A nonparametric unseen species model with Euler transformation was used to estimate a lower bound on total TCR beta diversity. The public reads were reprocessed in TCRdb via fastp at Q25 and MiXCR, keeping in-frame beta chains. All rows with the same CDR3 protein become a single entry with the most common DNA and genes. In this record, the V and J calls reflect TCRdb's handling and not the investigators' own analysis. This sample lists around 1,000,000 distinct CDR3 sequences; approximately 26% were detected once. About 0.8% of the sample lies in the top ten.

Donors were around 37 systemically healthy Caucasian individuals from Russia aged roughly 6 to 95 years. Each donor gave approximately 9.3 milliliters of peripheral blood, collected into EDTA-treated Vacutainer tubes. Ficoll-Paque density-gradient centrifugation was used to isolate PBMCs, with at least 6.5 million per sample. Trizol reagent was used to extract total RNA from the PBMCs, yielding at least 5.5 micrograms per sample. For every donor, an aliquot of PBMCs went through flow cytometry to measure the percentages of naive CD45RAhigh/CD27high T cells. The CDR3 holds 15 amino acids from the cysteine to the phenylalanine. CDR3 DNA only is kept here, 45 bases in frame from base 1. V and J lose 4 bases and 0 bases, and a span of 12 bases separates them. This same sample was also taken into another study, of T cells of mothers and their children. As that second study puts it: The donors were nine systemically healthy Caucasian individuals, made up of three mothers and their six children. cDNA synthesis consumed the entire amount of extracted RNA, loaded at around 1.5 ug RNA in each 15 ul reaction. In the second PCR, the M1S primer added sample barcodes and 2-4 random nucleotides. Over 8 million TCR beta CDR3 reads were obtained for each mother, and millions of reads were obtained for each child. Thymic selection shapes the output of TCR recombination in a similar way in related and unrelated pairs, and inherited differences have a minor effect. Normalized repertoire overlap was always found to be slightly, but never significantly, higher in related mother-child pairs than in unrelated mother-child pairs. No persistent microchimeric T cell clones were detected, at a sensitivity of around 100 clones per million clonotypes. To look for features that set related mother-child pairs apart from unrelated individuals, the researchers ran deep NGS to compare the TCR beta repertoires of mothers and children. The mean age was roughly 40 +/- 4 years for the mothers and roughly 11 +/- 4 years for the children. Libraries were sequenced on Illumina HiSeq 2000 with 100+100 nt paired-end reads after adapter ligation with NEBNext reagents. Mother and child libraries were prepared a month apart and sequenced in separate runs to prevent cross-contamination. Between about 500,000 and 2,100,000 distinct TCR beta clonotypes were identified per donor. Naive TCR beta clonotypes were estimated from low-frequency clonotypes matched to each donor's FACS-determined naive share, without sorting.

This TCR was recovered from a girl between 2 and 10 years old in good health. The rearrangement joined TRBV12-3 or TRBV12-4 to TRBJ1-2; a tentative D match to TRBD1 spans 5 bases. Source material: blood. In nucleotides, the sequence is TGTGCCAGCAGTTGGGACGGGGTGACTAACTATGGCTACACCTTC. It translates to CASSWDGVTNYGYTF.